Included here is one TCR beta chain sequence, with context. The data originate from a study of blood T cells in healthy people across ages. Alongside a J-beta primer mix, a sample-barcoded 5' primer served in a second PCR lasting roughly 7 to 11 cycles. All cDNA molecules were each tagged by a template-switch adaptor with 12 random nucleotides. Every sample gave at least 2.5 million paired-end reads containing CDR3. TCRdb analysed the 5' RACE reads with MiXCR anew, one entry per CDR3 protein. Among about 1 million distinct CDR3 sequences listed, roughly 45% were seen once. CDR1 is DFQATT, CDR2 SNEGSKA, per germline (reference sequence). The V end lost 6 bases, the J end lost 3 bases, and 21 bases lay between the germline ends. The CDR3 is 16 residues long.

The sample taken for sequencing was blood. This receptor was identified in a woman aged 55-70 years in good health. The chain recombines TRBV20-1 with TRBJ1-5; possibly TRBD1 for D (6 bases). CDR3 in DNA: TGCAGTGCCGTACAACAGGGTAGTAGGCTCAATCAGCCCCAGCATTTT. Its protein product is CSAVQQGSRLNQPQHF.